This T cell receptor (gamma chain) was sequenced during a study of Vδ1+ human thymocytes. Study-level points and caveats: Highly polyclonal TRG and TRD repertoires with Gaussian CDR3 length distributions appeared in thymus. About 20% of thymic delta-chain sequences were Vdelta2, with few Vdelta3, unlike blood Vdelta1+ controls. Donors shared many TRG clonotypes but few TRD clonotypes. Bulk repertoire data may be misinterpreted because of unexpected Vdelta2 sequences.

V lost 6 bases to trimming and J lost 3 bases; unmatched junction nucleotides: 2. CDR1 VINAFY and CDR2 YDVSNSKD come from the germline V gene. This CDR3 region has 11 residues. Notes on this clone: Antigen specificity is unknown. A much larger clone differs from this one at a single base, so this may be a read error.

The template was reverse-transcribed extracted RNA. Multiplex PCR used pooled V-gene forward primers and a constant-region reverse primer to amplify CDR3s. TCRdb reapplied CATT to the multiplex PCR reads. The sample contains about 11,000 gamma-chain clones, about 47% of which appear only once. The chain joins TRGV5 to TRGJ1 or TRGJ2. TCRdb lists no J gene, so it was determined here by aligning the DNA to germline. The TCR comes from a boy younger than two who had congenital heart surgery. Sequences were obtained from Vdelta1+ gamma-delta thymocytes from the thymus. Subset noted: FACS-sorted CD3+ TCRalphabeta- TCRVdelta1+ TCRVdelta2- thymocytes. The CDR3 DNA reads as TGTGCCACCTGGTGTTATTATAAGAAACTCTTT. Its translation is CATWCYYKKLF.